Sequencing of this TCR beta chain was carried out in a study of ipilimumab plus nivolumab after autologous stem cell transplantation. Study as a whole: DLBCL patients had primary refractory or relapsed disease.

The repertoire was sequenced with immunoSEQ multiplex PCR; TCRdb's copy has only in-frame clones and lacks some. The table shows roughly 20,000 clones, with 77% occurring only once. The CDR3 is made up of 13 amino acids. V lost 2 bases to trimming and J lost 6 bases, with 13 bases between them. The germline gives CDR1 GTSNPN, CDR2 SVGIG (reference sequence). Worth noting for this clone: Antigen specificity is unknown.

Study findings and constraints: The authors say TCR, Treg and microbiome findings warrant further study.

Patients got ipilimumab 1 mg/kg beginning 14 to 28 days post-transplant. The sequence came from a male donor with diffuse large B-cell lymphoma. The chain has TRBV30 and TRBJ1-2, with D unclear. Sequencing used PBMCs, obtained in a trial of ipilimumab plus nivolumab as post-transplant consolidation. The CDR3 DNA reads TGTGCCTGGAGTAGGACCGCGACGGATGGCTACACCTTC. Translation gives CAWSRTATDGYTF.